The 18 T cell receptor beta chains below were found in one sample sequenced in a study of CD4 T cells in relation to SARS-CoV-2 and coronaviruses. Repertoires were generated with immunoSEQ multiplex PCR, while TCRdb's copy carries only in-frame clones and drops some. The table shows about 59,000 clones, with roughly 85% occurring only once. CD4+ T cells from unexposed donors were obtained before the COVID-19 pandemic (2011-2018). Source material: memory CD4+ T cells from PBMCs. The origin of the receptors is a human donor in good health.

CDR3 nucleotides: TGTGCCAGCAGCTTAGGGGACAGGAGGTACTACTCCTACGAGCAGTACTTC. Translating gives CASSLGDRRYYSYEQYF. The V and J genes are TRBV11-2 and TRBJ2-7, with 8 bases fitting TRBD1. V lost 1 base to trimming and J lost 0 bases; unmatched junction nucleotides: 8. The CDR3 spans 17 residues. Germline CDR1 SGHAT, CDR2 FQNNGV.

The rearrangement uses TRBV19 and TRBJ1-2; no reliable D call. The germline V gene has CDR1 LNHDA and CDR2 SQIVND (reference sequence). The CDR3 runs to 14 residues. Trimming took 3 bases from V and 2 from J, leaving 10 bases between them. CDR3 sequence: CASSMGQLNYGYTF. CDR3 nucleotide sequence: TGTGCCAGTAGTATGGGCCAGTTGAACTATGGCTACACCTTC.

The V call is TRBV19, the J call TRBJ2-7; a weak D match, TRBD2 (6 bases). Looked up from germline, CDR1 is LNHDA and CDR2 is SQIVND (reference sequence). Trimming stripped 6 bases from V and 3 bases from J, with 12 bases between. This CDR3 is 13 amino acids long. CDR3 loop: CASRMRRGYEQYF. The CDR3 DNA sequence: TGTGCCAGTAGGATGAGGAGGGGCTACGAGCAGTACTTC.

V and J are TRBV28 and TRBJ1-1; D uncertain. This CDR3 spans 14 amino acids. Between the trimmed V and J ends, which lost 4 bases and 0 bases, there was a span of 9 bases. The germline gives CDR1 MDHEN, CDR2 SYDVKM. The CDR3 DNA is TGTGCCAGCAGTTCGGCGGCTATGAACACTGAAGCTTTCTTT. Protein: CASSSAAMNTEAFF.

The J gene is TRBJ2-5, the V gene TRBV18; TRBD2 agrees at 10 bases. After removal of 2 bases from V and 1 base from J, the junction contained 1 base not matched to a gene. This CDR3 spans 15 amino acids. Per germline, CDR1 KGHSH and CDR2 LQKENI. The CDR3 DNA is TGTGCCAGCTCACCAACTAGCGGGACCCAAGAGACCCAGTACTTC. Translation gives CASSPTSGTQETQYF.

The chain links TRBV5-1 to TRBJ2-3; D is possibly TRBD2 (6 bases). CDR3 length equals 17 residues. Germline V gives CDR1 SGHRS, CDR2 YFSETQ. The V end was cut by 0 bases, the J end by 3 bases, with 17 bases between. For the CDR3, the DNA is TGCGCCAGCAGCTTGGCGGGGAGGAGGGGCCGAACAGATACGCAGTATTTT. This codes for CASSLAGRRGRTDTQYF.

The CDR3 spells CASKTSGGNTGELFF. CDR3 coding DNA: TGTGCCAGCAAAACTAGCGGGGGGAACACCGGGGAGCTGTTTTTT. This chain connects TRBV7-6 to TRBJ2-2, with 11 bases aligning to TRBD2. This CDR3 comprises 15 residues. CDR1 is SGHVS and CDR2 is FNYEAQ in the germline V gene. The J segment lost 1 base and the V segment lost 7 bases, leaving 2 bases of the junction unmatched.

This clone turned up a few times. The chain links TRBV14 to TRBJ1-1, with 7 bases fitting TRBD1. The V gene's germline CDR1 is SGHDN and CDR2 FVKESK. Trimming took 4 bases from V and 4 from J; bases not matched to a gene: 18. CDR3 size: 18 residues. The CDR3 reads CASSLGSWRGRRGTEAFF. The CDR3, as DNA: TGTGCCAGCAGCCTCGGTTCCTGGAGGGGGCGCCGGGGCACTGAAGCTTTCTTT.

The CDR3 DNA follows: TGTGCCAGCAGCTTAGAAGGGCAGGGAATGGTAGCTTTCTTT. Residues: CASSLEGQGMVAFF. This chain uses TRBV7-9 with TRBJ1-1; weak D call: TRBD1 (5 bases). The length of the CDR3 is 14 residues. Germline loops: CDR1 SEHNR, CDR2 FQNEAQ (reference sequence). With 1 base removed from V and 10 bases from J, the gap between germline ends came to 16 bases.

The chain carries TRBV18 and TRBJ1-4, with a possible D match to TRBD1 (5 bases). CDR1 is KGHSH, CDR2 LQKENI, per germline. This CDR3 contains 15 residues. Trimming removed 3 bases at V and 0 bases at J, with 8 bases between. Written as DNA, the CDR3 is TGTGCCAGCTCACCGGGGGGTGCAACTAATGAAAAACTGTTTTTT. The encoded protein is CASSPGGATNEKLFF.

V and J are TRBV7-2 and TRBJ2-3, with 10 bases that match TRBD2. In germline, CDR1 is SGHTA, CDR2 FQGNSA. The CDR3 has 19 amino acids. With V trimmed by 5 bases and J by 4 bases, 18 bases remained unmatched. This CDR3 is CASSQRYGLAGEGPDTQYF. CDR3 DNA sequence: TGTGCCAGCAGCCAAAGATATGGGCTAGCGGGAGAAGGACCAGATACGCAGTATTTT.

The chain carries TRBV6-4 and TRBJ2-3; 10 bases map to TRBD2. The CDR3 length is 15 residues. J gave up 4 bases and V 0 bases, and 1 base lay outside the gene matches. Germline loops: CDR1 MRHNA, CDR2 SNTAGT. Here the CDR3 reads CASSDSAGGPDTQYF. For the CDR3, the DNA is TGTGCCAGCAGTGACTCAGCGGGAGGGCCAGATACGCAGTATTTT.

V and J are TRBV11-2 and TRBJ2-3; D is uncertain. V shed 4 bases and J shed 3 bases, with 14 bases lying between them. Germline V lookup: CDR1 SGHAT, CDR2 FQNNGV. The length of the CDR3 is 15 residues. CDR3 bases: TGTGCCAGCAGCTCCCGAGACGTGCCGACAGATACGCAGTATTTT. It translates to CASSSRDVPTDTQYF.

This chain connects TRBV7-9 to TRBJ1-5, with D perhaps matching TRBD1 (5 bases). CDR1 is SEHNR, CDR2 FQNEAQ, per germline (reference sequence). This CDR3 is 13 amino acids long. V was trimmed by 6 bases and J by 6 bases, leaving 12 bases between them. DNA for the CDR3: TGTGCCAGCAGTATGGGGGGGGGTCAGCCCCAGCATTTT. Translated: CASSMGGGQPQHF. The full variable domain, rest sourced from reference TRBV7-9 and TRBJ1-5, is DTGVSQNPRHKITKRGQNVTFRCDPISEHNRLYWYRQTLGQGPEFLTYFQNEAQLEKSRLLSDRFSAERPKGSFSTLEIQRTEQGDSAMYLCASSMGGGQPQHFGDGTRLSIL.

The chain is built from TRBV9 and TRBJ2-5; maybe TRBD1 (6 bases). V lost 0 bases and J 4 bases, leaving 10 bases between the germline ends. The CDR3 covers 14 residues. Germline V gives CDR1 SGDLS, CDR2 YYNGEE. CDR3 DNA sequence: TGTGCCAGCAGCGTAGAGTCCAGGGGAGAGACCCAGTACTTC. This sequence encodes CASSVESRGETQYF.

The J gene is TRBJ2-5, the V gene TRBV29-1; 7 bases align to TRBD1. Looked up from germline, CDR1 is SQVTM and CDR2 is ANQGSEA. The CDR3 is 13 amino acids. V lost 4 bases and J lost 5; bases outside the gene matches: 7. CDR3 in DNA: TGCAGCGTTGGTGAAGGGGGCGGGGAGACCCAGTACTTC. Translation gives CSVGEGGGETQYF.

This sequence joins TRBV5-1 and TRBJ2-2; the D is unclear. The V gene lost 4 bases and the J gene lost 0 bases, with 10 bases spanning the gap. CDR3 length equals 15 residues. Germline V gene lookup returns CDR1 SGHRS and CDR2 YFSETQ. CDR3 sequence reads: CASSRTPANTGELFF. The CDR3 DNA reads as TGCGCCAGCAGCCGGACCCCCGCGAACACCGGGGAGCTGTTTTTT.

This clone occurred once. The CDR3 nucleotides read TGCGCCAGCAGACCGGGACTAGCGGGCTACTCTTCCTACGAGCAGTACTTC. It specifies CASRPGLAGYSSYEQYF. V gene TRBV5-1 combines with J gene TRBJ2-7; 12 positions match TRBD2. This CDR3 contains 17 residues. Germline loops: CDR1 SGHRS, CDR2 YFSETQ. With 5 bases clipped from V and 1 base from J, the junction kept 10 bases outside the gene matches. The variable domain in full, completed from reference TRBV5-1 and TRBJ2-7, reads KAGVTQTPRYLIKTRGQQVTLSCSPISGHRSVSWYQQTPGQGLQFLFEYFSETQRNKGNFPGRFSGRQFSNSRSEMNVSTLELGDSALYLCASRPGLAGYSSYEQYFGPGTRLTVT.